The 23 T cell receptor gamma chains presented below share a single source sample, sequenced in a study of fetal and pediatric gammadelta thymocytes. TCRdb re-called clones from the reads using CATT. Here the sample spans fewer than 250 gamma-chain clones, around 1.2% being singletons. The sample was Vgamma9Vdelta2 gamma-delta T cells from the thymus. Subset noted: sorted CD3+gammadeltaTCR+Vgamma9+Vdelta2+ thymocytes. The receptors were sampled from a child who underwent cardiac surgery and was recorded as healthy.

In this sample, this clone is hyperexpanded. This rearrangement joins TRGV9 to TRGJ1 or TRGJ2. V trimming: 1 base; J trimming: 0 bases; junction bases outside the gene matches: 6. Germline V lookup: CDR1 GITISATS, CDR2 ISYDGTV (reference sequence). The CDR3 has 15 amino acids. CDR3 sequence (DNA): TGTGCCTTGTGGGAGGTAAACCCGAATTATTATAAGAAACTCTTT. Its protein is CALWEVNPNYYKKLF.

This clone has a handful of counts. This DNA's translation and the protein TCRdb lists, from a much larger clone, do not match at residue 8, likely due to a read error; the protein shown is translated from the DNA. This rearrangement joins TRGV9 to TRGJP. CDR3 length equals 14 residues. Per germline, CDR1 GITISATS and CDR2 ISYDGTV (reference sequence). CDR3 nucleotides: TGTGCCTTGTGGGAGGAGTTGGACAAAAAAATCAAGGTATTT. Amino acids: CALWEELDKKIKVF.

By sample fraction, this clone is large (0.1 to 1%). This chain connects TRGV9 to TRGJP. This CDR3 is 14 amino acids long. The germline CDR1 and CDR2 sequences are GITISATS and ISYDGTV (reference sequence). The ends lost 1 base at V and 18 bases at J; junction bases unmatched: 9. The CDR3 coding sequence is TGTGCCTTGTGGGAGGTAGGAGTCACAAAAATCAAGGTATTT. It encodes CALWEVGVTKIKVF.

This clone is large by share. Other DNA sequences in this specimen translate into the identical CDR3. The chain has TRGV9 and TRGJP. Germline V gene sequence: CDR1 GITISATS, CDR2 ISYDGTV (reference sequence). V shed 0 bases and J 9 bases; nucleotides not matched to a gene: 5. CDR3 size: 16 residues. CDR3 sequence reads: CALWEVQGLGKKIKVF. The CDR3 DNA is TGTGCCTTGTGGGAGGTGCAGGGGTTGGGCAAAAAAATCAAGGTATTT.

As regards this clone: This likely traces to a read error, being one base from a far larger clone. This same CDR3 is encoded by further DNA sequences in the sample. The J gene is TRGJP2, the V gene TRGV9. The CDR3 length is 16 residues. Germline loops: CDR1 GITISATS, CDR2 ISYDGTV (reference sequence). The DNA for the CDR3 is TGTGCCTTATGGGAGGTGCGGATTATTAGTGATTGGATCAAGACGTTT. This codes for CALWEVRIISDWIKTF.

This clone ranks as large. The genes are TRGV9 and TRGJ1 or TRGJ2. Per the germline V gene, CDR1 is GITISATS and CDR2 is ISYDGTV (reference sequence). CDR3 length equals 10 residues. Losses at the gene ends were 2 bases for V and 8 bases for J; bases not matched to a gene: 0. The CDR3 spells CALWEDKKLF. The CDR3 DNA reads TGTGCCTTGTGGGAGGATAAGAAACTCTTT.

This clone was found a few times. The amino acid sequence in TCRdb belongs to a much larger clone and departs from this DNA's translation at residue 8, likely a sequencing read error; the sequence shown is translated from the DNA. The chain uses TRGV9 and TRGJP2. Germline CDR1 GITISATS, CDR2 ISYDGTV (reference sequence). The CDR3 runs 17 residues. Trimming removed 0 bases from V and 2 bases from J; junction bases left unmatched: 9. The DNA for the CDR3 is TGTGCCTTGTGGGAGGTGCAAGGGAACAGTAGTGATTGGATCAAGACGTTT. Amino acid sequence: CALWEVQGNSSDWIKTF.

By frequency in the sample, this clone is large. This rearrangement joins TRGV9 to TRGJP. Germline lookup yields CDR1 GITISATS and CDR2 ISYDGTV (reference sequence). With 0 bases clipped from V and 7 bases from J, the junction kept 3 bases outside the gene matches. This CDR3 comprises 16 residues. The chain's CDR3 is CALWEVSELGKKIKVF. The CDR3 nucleotides are TGTGCCTTGTGGGAGGTGTCGGAGTTGGGCAAAAAAATCAAGGTATTT.

This clone was picked up a small number of times. The TCRdb record carries a much larger clone's protein, which differs from this DNA's translation at residue 4; a read error is the likely cause, and the protein listed here is the DNA translation. The rearrangement uses TRGV9 and TRGJP. Germline CDR1 reads GITISATS; CDR2 reads ISYDGTV (reference sequence). The CDR3 covers 16 residues. This chain's CDR3 is CALREVQELGKKIKVF. The CDR3 DNA sequence: TGTGCCTTGAGGGAGGTGCAAGAGTTGGGCAAAAAAATCAAGGTATTT.

This clone was counted only a few times. TCRdb's listed protein matches a much larger clone and diverges from this DNA's translation at residue 5, likely through a read error; the protein shown comes from the DNA. The chain carries TRGV4 and TRGJP1. The CDR3 is 19 amino acids. CDR1 is EGSTGY, CDR2 YDSYTSSV, per germline. CDR3 in amino acids: CATWNGSRVPYTTGWFKIF. CDR3 DNA: TGTGCCACCTGGAATGGTAGCAGAGTTCCCTATACCACTGGTTGGTTCAAGATATTT.

A remark on this clone: This likely stems from a read error, as it lies one base from a far larger clone. The V gene is given as TRGV3, and no J gene call is available. The CDR3 covers 15 residues. Germline V gene sequence: CDR1 VTNTFY, CDR2 YDVSTARD (reference sequence). The DNA of the CDR3 is TGTGCCACCTGGGACAGGCATGTTCCCGCGCACACTCGGGTCTTT. Translation: CATWDRHVPAHTRVF.

This clone qualifies as large. The sample carries other DNA sequences with the same CDR3. V is TRGV9 and J is TRGJP. The CDR3 is made up of 16 amino acids. V was clipped by 2 bases and J by 4 bases; unmatched bases: 2. Germline CDR1 is GITISATS and CDR2 is ISYDGTV (reference sequence). This chain's CDR3 is CALWEAQELGKKIKVF. CDR3 coding DNA: TGTGCCTTGTGGGAGGCCCAAGAGTTGGGCAAAAAAATCAAGGTATTT.

For this clone: TCRdb's entry gives the protein of a much larger clone, which mismatches this DNA's translation at residue 4, likely from a read error; the protein reported here is translated from the DNA. The V gene is TRGV9, the J gene TRGJ1 or TRGJ2. CDR1 and CDR2 (germline): GITISATS, ISYDGTV (reference sequence). The CDR3 consists of 13 residues. The CDR3 DNA reads TGTGCCTTGTTGGAGGTGAACGGTTATAAGAAACTCTTT. Translation: CALLEVNGYKKLF.

This clone was seen only a few times. The TCRdb protein, from a much larger clone, departs from this DNA's translation at residue 11, likely by read error; the protein shown derives from the DNA. The V and J genes are TRGV10 and TRGJ1 or TRGJ2. TRGV10 is identified as an open reading frame with a role that is uncertain. The CDR3 is 13 amino acids. CDR3 sequence: CAAWVHNYYKNLF. CDR3 in DNA: TGTGCTGCGTGGGTACATAATTATTATAAGAATCTCTTT.

This clone is classed as medium-sized (0.01 to 0.1%). The chain has TRGV9 and TRGJ1 or TRGJ2. CDR3 size: 17 residues. V was clipped by 0 bases and J by 3 bases; unmatched bases: 14. Per the germline V gene, CDR1 is GITISATS and CDR2 is ISYDGTV (reference sequence). The CDR3, as DNA: TGTGCCTTGTGGGAGGTGCATGGGCTGGGGGCTTATTATAAGAAACTCTTT. Its translation: CALWEVHGLGAYYKKLF.

For this clone: The translation of this DNA and the TCRdb protein of a much larger clone differ at residue 6, probably owing to a read error; the protein shown here is translated from the DNA. V gene TRGV5 combines with J gene TRGJP. Germline loops: CDR1 VINAFY, CDR2 YDVSNSKD. CDR3 size: 16 residues. The V and J ends lost 3 bases and 1 base, in that order; junction bases with no gene match: 0. The DNA of the CDR3 is TGTGCCACCTGGGACGGGCAAGAGTTGGGCAAAAAAATCAAGGTATTT. As protein: CATWDGQELGKKIKVF.

On this clone itself: TCRdb's listed protein matches a much larger clone and diverges from this DNA's translation at residue 3, likely through a read error; the protein shown comes from the DNA. The chain employs TRGV9 and TRGJ1 or TRGJ2. Germline V gene data show CDR1 as GITISATS and CDR2 as ISYDGTV (reference sequence). CDR3 length equals 12 residues. The CDR3 here is CASWEVYYKKLF. DNA of the CDR3: TGTGCCTCGTGGGAGGTGTATTATAAGAAACTCTTT.

This clone is labeled large. The same CDR3 also results from other DNA sequences found in this sample. The rearrangement links TRGV9 to TRGJP. CDR1 and CDR2 from the germline V gene are GITISATS and ISYDGTV (reference sequence). The CDR3 length is 16 residues. V lost 3 bases, J lost 3 bases, and 2 bases stayed unmatched. As DNA, the CDR3 is TGTGCCTTGTGGGAGCCGCAAGAGTTGGGCAAAAAAATCAAGGTATTT. Translated: CALWEPQELGKKIKVF.

This clone was seen more than once but under ten times. TCRdb shows a much larger clone's protein in place of this DNA's translation, and the two differ at residue 2, likely through a read error; the protein shown is translated from the DNA. The chain employs TRGV8 and TRGJ1 or TRGJ2. The V gene's germline CDR1 is VENAVY and CDR2 YDSYNSRV. The CDR3 sequence is 14 residues long. The CDR3 sequence is CTTCPNGNYYKKLF. CDR3 coding DNA: TGTACCACCTGCCCCAATGGAAATTATTATAAGAAACTCTTT.

By its share, this clone is large (0.1 to 1%). The chain has TRGV3 and TRGJ1 or TRGJ2. Germline values: CDR1 VTNTFY, CDR2 YDVSTARD (reference sequence). The junction had 5 bases not matched to a gene; V was cut back by 0 bases and J by 3 bases. CDR3 size: 14 residues. CDR3: CATWDRHIYYKKLF. The CDR3 DNA is TGTGCCACCTGGGACAGGCATATTTATTATAAGAAACTCTTT.

Within the sample, this clone is medium-sized. This sequence joins TRGV10 and TRGJP2. TRGV10 falls under the ORF class, with uncertain function. The CDR3 extends over 13 amino acids. Unmatched junction bases numbered 7, after V lost 8 bases and J lost 6 bases. CDR3 DNA: TGTGCTGCGTGGGAATGGGGTGATTGGATCAAGACGTTT. Protein sequence: CAAWEWGDWIKTF.

This clone was counted between two and nine times. TCRdb's protein for this DNA is that of a much larger clone and differs from the translation at residue 7, likely a read error; the protein shown is the DNA translation. V is TRGV9 and J is TRGJ1 or TRGJ2. Per the germline V gene, CDR1 is GITISATS and CDR2 is ISYDGTV (reference sequence). The CDR3 has 16 residues. Germline trimming cut 0 bases from V and 3 bases from J; bases unmatched to any gene: 11. As DNA, the CDR3 is TGTGCCTTGTGGGAGGTGTACGCAGGAATTTATTATAAGAAACTCTTT. Amino acids: CALWEVYAGIYYKKLF.

This clone is classed as large. The chain recombines TRGV9 with TRGJ1 or TRGJ2. Trimming cost V 3 bases and J 3 bases; bases outside gene matches: 11. CDR3 length: 15 amino acids. In germline, CDR1 is GITISATS, CDR2 ISYDGTV (reference sequence). CDR3: CALWELGPTYYKKLF. CDR3 sequence (DNA): TGTGCCTTGTGGGAGCTCGGCCCTACTTATTATAAGAAACTCTTT.